These 18 T cell receptor beta chains were sequenced from one sample in a study of T-cell memory formation after mild COVID-19. MiXCR, run by TCRdb on the 5' RACE reads, gives a single entry per CDR3 protein. The repertoire includes a few hundred thousand distinct CDR3 sequences, around a tenth of them detected once, and approximately 20% sits in the top ten. Source material: PBMCs or a T cell subset sorted from them (not recorded which). These receptors came from a young man who had mild COVID-19 (a few samples of this study predate the infection). Cell type and time point are not known.

The chain carries TRBV7-2 and TRBJ2-5; weak D call: TRBD2 (6 bases). The CDR3 spans 14 residues. Germline V lookup: CDR1 SGHTA, CDR2 FQGNSA. With 4 bases removed from V and 3 bases from J, the gap between germline ends came to 12 bases. Written as DNA, the CDR3 is TGTGCCAGCAGCTCCCGGGTAGCGGAAGAGACCCAGTACTTC. This translates into CASSSRVAEETQYF.

The chain carries TRBV5-4 and TRBJ1-1; D might be TRBD1 (6 bases). From germline, CDR1 is SGHNT and CDR2 YYREEE (reference sequence). This CDR3 is built from 16 residues. The V and J ends lost 5 bases and 0 bases respectively, with 17 bases between them. The CDR3 sequence: CASRKQGIIVNTEAFF. For the CDR3, the DNA is TGTGCCAGCAGGAAACAGGGAATAATCGTGAACACTGAAGCTTTCTTT.

The chain has TRBV7-2 and TRBJ2-1, with D unclear. Deletions cut 6 bases from V and 10 bases from J, with 22 bases between. CDR3 size: 15 residues. Germline V gene sequence: CDR1 SGHTA, CDR2 FQGNSA. In DNA, the CDR3 is TGTGCCAGCAGATACCCTTTGGTGGGATTGAGCGAGCAGTTCTTC. It is translated as CASRYPLVGLSEQFF. The variable domain in full, completed from reference TRBV7-2 and TRBJ2-1, reads GAGVSQSPSNKVTEKGKDVELRCDPISGHTALYWYRQSLGQGLEFLIYFQGNSAPDKSGLPSDRFSAERTGGSVSTLTIQRTQQEDSAVYLCASRYPLVGLSEQFFGPGTRLTVL.

The chain uses TRBV4-1 and TRBJ2-2; D is perhaps TRBD1 (5 bases). V was cut by 5 bases and J by 3 bases, with 19 bases left in between. The CDR3 has 17 amino acids. CDR1 and CDR2 from the germline V gene are MGHRA and YSYEKL. CDR3 sequence reads: CASSSQTSGKDTGELFF. The CDR3, as DNA: TGCGCCAGCAGCTCACAAACCTCAGGGAAGGACACCGGGGAGCTGTTTTTT.

This rearrangement joins TRBV7-2 to TRBJ2-5; 8 positions match TRBD1. The germline CDR1 and CDR2 sequences are SGHTA and FQGNSA. Unmatched junction bases numbered 6, after V lost 5 bases and J lost 1 base. The length of the CDR3 is 15 residues. The CDR3 region has the DNA TGTGCCAGCAGCATACAAGGGACAGGCCAAGAGACCCAGTACTTC. Translation: CASSIQGTGQETQYF.

This clonotype was found many times. The chain carries TRBV28 and TRBJ2-7, with D possibly TRBD1 on 6 matching bases. Germline values: CDR1 MDHEN, CDR2 SYDVKM. With 2 bases removed from V and 1 base from J, the gap between germline ends came to 12 bases. The CDR3 loop spans 15 amino acids. The CDR3 sequence: CASSLGQSESYEQYV. The CDR3 region has the DNA TGTGCCAGCAGTTTAGGACAGTCAGAATCCTACGAGCAGTACGTC.

The chain has TRBV12-3 or TRBV12-4 and TRBJ2-5; TRBD1 is a possible D gene (6 bases). Trimming took off 6 bases at V and 4 bases at J, with 15 bases between the two ends. This CDR3 has 14 residues. CDR3: CASSISWGRETQYF. CDR3 sequence (DNA): TGTGCCAGCAGCATCTCTTGGGGGCGAGAGACCCAGTACTTC.

This clonotype has just a few counts. A much larger clone is a single base away; this may be a read error. The chain carries TRBV24-1 and TRBJ2-1; D remains ambiguous. The CDR3 has 13 amino acids. Germline V gives CDR1 KGHDR, CDR2 SFDVKD. In DNA, the CDR3 is TGTGCCATCAGTGATTTAAATGGGAATGAGCAGTTCTTC. Protein sequence: CAISDLNGNEQFF.

This chain uses TRBV20-1 with TRBJ2-5; perhaps TRBD2 as D (6 bases). The CDR3 extends over 14 amino acids. Trimming removed 5 bases from V and 3 bases from J, with 16 bases in between. Germline CDR1 and CDR2: DFQATT and SNEGSKA (reference sequence). CDR3 DNA sequence: TGCAGTGCTGGACACCCTGGCGGGGAAGAGACCCAGTACTTC. Translated, it gives CSAGHPGGEETQYF.

V usage is TRBV12-3 or TRBV12-4 and J usage is TRBJ2-5; D unclear. The CDR3 spans 14 residues. V lost 3 bases and J 4 bases, leaving 12 bases between the germline ends. In DNA, the CDR3 is TGTGCCAGCAGTTTGTTAGCCGTGTTAGAGACCCAGTACTTC. Residues: CASSLLAVLETQYF.

CDR3 in DNA: TGCAGTGCTAGATCGTCTGGAAACACCATATATTTT. Translated, it gives CSARSSGNTIYF. The chain couples TRBV20-1 to TRBJ1-3; D gene unclear. Between the trimmed V and J ends, which lost 2 bases and 1 base, there was a span of 3 bases. Germline V gives CDR1 DFQATT, CDR2 SNEGSKA (reference sequence). This CDR3 is 12 amino acids long.

This clonotype was observed many times. This chain joins TRBV7-2 and TRBJ1-4; weak D call: TRBD1 (5 bases). The CDR3 spans 15 residues. Germline V gene data show CDR1 as SGHTA and CDR2 as FQGNSA. Trimming removed 7 bases from V and 6 bases from J, with 18 bases in between. CDR3 nucleotide sequence: TGTGCCAGCACCCGTCAGAGGGGAGCTGATGAAAAACTGTTTTTT. Protein sequence: CASTRQRGADEKLFF.

This clonotype occurred a few times. The DNA of the CDR3 is TGTGCCATCAGTGACGGGCAGAACACTGAAGCTTTCTTT. Amino acid sequence: CAISDGQNTEAFF. The V gene is TRBV10-3, the J gene TRBJ1-1; D uncertain. CDR3 length: 13 amino acids. V was pared by 3 bases and J by 1 base, with 6 bases between. CDR1 and CDR2 from the germline V gene are ENHRY and SYGVKD.

CDR3 sequence (DNA): TGCGCCAGCAGCCAAGACTACCTAGCATCCTACGAGCAGTACTTC. This sequence encodes CASSQDYLASYEQYF. V usage is TRBV4-3 and J usage is TRBJ2-7, with D possibly matching TRBD2 (5 bases). The CDR3 length is 15 residues. The V gene lost 0 bases and the J gene lost 1 base, with 10 bases spanning the gap. Germline lookup yields CDR1 LGHNA and CDR2 YSLEER.

The chain carries TRBV12-3 or TRBV12-4 and TRBJ1-2; 8 bases map to TRBD1. V lost 6 bases and J lost 8; bases outside the gene matches: 11. The CDR3 is made up of 14 amino acids. The chain's CDR3 is CASSYNRAGGGYTF. The CDR3 nucleotides read TGTGCCAGCAGCTACAATAGGGCAGGGGGCGGCTACACCTTC.

This clonotype was seen only a few times. For the CDR3, the DNA is TGTGCCACCTTAGCGGGTGTGGCCACTGAAGCTTTCTTT. It is translated as CATLAGVATEAFF. This chain links TRBV2 with TRBJ1-1; no clear D. The V and J ends lost 10 bases and 4 bases respectively, with 16 bases between them. CDR1 and CDR2 from the germline V gene are SNHLY and FYNNEI. The CDR3 is made up of 13 amino acids.

Ten or more counts support this clonotype. CDR3 amino acids: CATSRTGGVVEQFF. The CDR3 region has the DNA TGTGCCACCAGCAGGACGGGGGGAGTGGTTGAGCAGTTCTTC. The chain links TRBV15 to TRBJ2-1; 7 nucleotides match TRBD2. The J segment lost 9 bases and the V segment lost 3 bases, leaving 8 bases of the junction unmatched. Germline assignment: CDR1 LNHNV and CDR2 YYDKDF (reference sequence). This CDR3 region has 14 residues. Based on the CDR3 plus reference TRBV15 and TRBJ2-1, the full variable domain is DAMVIQNPRYQVTQFGKPVTLSCSQTLNHNVMYWYQQKSSQAPKLLFHYYDKDFNNEADTPDNFQSRRPNTSFCFLDIRSPGLGDTAMYLCATSRTGGVVEQFFGPGTRLTVL.

In this sample, this clonotype turned up a few times. The chain links TRBV7-2 to TRBJ2-3; TRBD2 agrees at 9 bases. Trimming cost V 2 bases and J 5 bases; bases outside gene matches: 8. This CDR3 has 16 residues. In germline, CDR1 is SGHTA, CDR2 FQGNSA. The CDR3 sequence: CASSLIGGGAVDTQYF. The DNA of the CDR3 is TGTGCCAGCAGCTTAATTGGCGGGGGGGCCGTAGATACGCAGTATTTT.